This TCR beta chain is drawn from a study of T cell clonality in common variable immunodeficiency. Study-level points and caveats: In common variable immunodeficiency, TCR beta chains reportedly carried fewer deletions and N-nucleotide insertions. Fewer TCRbeta clones were shared among CVID subjects than controls.

This clone was observed at least ten times. What it binds is not known. Read sequence stops 3 residues before the CDR3 end, and the germline J gene provides the missing end. Repertoires were generated with immunoSEQ multiplex PCR, while TCRdb's copy carries only in-frame clones and drops some. The repertoire consists of approximately 28,000 clones, none detected only once. CVID meant reduced serum IgG, IgA and/or IgM plus specific antibody deficiency. Caucasian heritage predominated among both patients and controls. CVID subjects had received replacement immunoglobulin for at least one year. The CDR3 has 15 residues. The V and J ends lost 2 bases and 0 bases respectively, with 10 bases between them. Looked up from germline, CDR1 is SGHRS and CDR2 is YFSETQ.

Sequencing was performed on peripheral blood mononuclear cells. The TCR sequence derives from a human donor with common variable immunodeficiency. The chain combines TRBV5-1 with TRBJ2-3; D is unresolved. CDR3 bases read: TGCGCCAGCAGCTTAGGGTCAGCTAGCACAGATACG. This translates into CASSLGSASTDT. In full, the CDR3 reads CASSLGSASTDTQYF.